These 18 T cell receptor beta chains share one sample of origin, sequenced in a study of T cells expressing NK-cell markers. One entry per CDR3 protein, without DNA, is what TCRdb gives after re-calling the 5' RACE reads. This sample's table reports some 450,000 distinct CDR3 sequences. Specimen: blood T cells: a sorted CD56 or NKG2C T cell subset, CD4+ or CD8+ T cells, or bulk PBMC T cells (not recorded which). The receptor source for this set is a woman aged 18 to 75 in good health.

The chain uses TRBV12-3 or TRBV12-4 and TRBJ1-6. The CDR3 loop spans 15 amino acids. This chain's CDR3 is CASSFRKSYNSPLHF.

J is TRBJ2-7 and V is TRBV11-2; TCRdb outputs TRBD2, but without DNA this stays unchecked. Germline CDR1 is SGHAT and CDR2 is FQNNGV. The CDR3 consists of 21 residues. CDR3: CASSANRETGTSGNLTYEQYF.

The rearrangement uses TRBV11-2 and TRBJ2-1. Germline assignment: CDR1 SGHAT and CDR2 FQNNGV. There are 16 residues in the CDR3. CDR3 in amino acids: CASSLDLGRNSDEQFF. The complete variable domain, with remaining parts taken from reference TRBV11-2 and TRBJ2-1, reads EAGVAQSPRYKIIEKRQSVAFWCNPISGHATLYWYQQILGQGPKLLIQFQNNGVVDDSQLPKDRFSAERLKGVDSTLKIQPAKLEDSAVYLCASSLDLGRNSDEQFFGPGTRLTVL.

Here the CDR3 reads CASRGDSRGDEQYF. The genes are TRBV19 and TRBJ2-7; the TCRdb D gene call, TRBD1, has no DNA to confirm it. Germline CDR1 and CDR2: LNHDA and SQIVND (reference sequence). This CDR3 has 14 amino acids.

This CDR3 reads CASSAEGRGGLAGPSYNEQFF. The chain recombines TRBV28 with TRBJ2-1; without DNA, the TCRdb call of TRBD2 cannot be checked. CDR3 length: 21 amino acids. CDR1 is MDHEN, CDR2 SYDVKM, per germline.

The chain employs TRBV6-5 and TRBJ1-2; checking the TCRdb D call of TRBD1 is not possible without DNA. This CDR3 contains 13 residues. Germline V lookup: CDR1 MNHEY, CDR2 SVGAGI. The CDR3 sequence is CASSYSSGDGYTF.

The chain employs TRBV12-5 and TRBJ2-3. From germline, CDR1 is LGHNT and CDR2 FRNRAP. The CDR3 has 15 amino acids. Here the CDR3 reads CASGLVDGDVNTQYF.

The chain couples TRBV6-1 to TRBJ2-2; TCRdb gives TRBD2 as the D gene, but with no DNA this cannot be confirmed. The germline CDR1 and CDR2 sequences are MNHNS and SASEGT. The CDR3 is 16 amino acids. The CDR3 sequence: CASSPGTSGTIGELFF.

V is TRBV29-1 and J is TRBJ2-5. The CDR3 loop spans 12 amino acids. Germline CDR1 is SQVTM and CDR2 is ANQGSEA. The CDR3: CSVEIATLTQYF.

The CDR3 loop reads CASSLVQSNQPQHF. This chain links TRBV7-8 with TRBJ1-5. This CDR3 spans 14 amino acids. From germline, CDR1 is SGHVS and CDR2 FQNEAQ.

The chain links TRBV15 to TRBJ2-1; TCRdb outputs TRBD2, but without DNA this stays unchecked. The CDR3 has 15 amino acids. Germline V gene lookup returns CDR1 LNHNV and CDR2 YYDKDF (reference sequence). The CDR3 spells CATSRDGTRNNEQFF.

V and J are TRBV5-4 and TRBJ2-1; the D call from TCRdb, TRBD1, cannot be confirmed without DNA. CDR1 and CDR2 from the germline V gene are SGHNT and YYREEE (reference sequence). The CDR3 consists of 13 residues. CDR3 in amino acids: CASSLQKGLEQFF.

This chain links TRBV20-1 with TRBJ2-7; checking the TCRdb D call of TRBD1 is not possible without DNA. Looked up from germline, CDR1 is DFQATT and CDR2 is SNEGSKA (reference sequence). This CDR3 region has 17 residues. CDR3 sequence reads: CSAREGAGTGKWYEQYF.

This chain joins TRBV28 and TRBJ2-4; TCRdb's assignment of TRBD1 cannot be checked, as there is no DNA. CDR3 length: 16 amino acids. Germline CDR1 and CDR2: MDHEN and SYDVKM. The CDR3: CASGVAKPPPGNIQYF.

The chain carries TRBV29-1 and TRBJ2-7. Germline CDR1 is SQVTM and CDR2 is ANQGSEA. The CDR3 has 11 residues. The CDR3 region is CSVEAADEQYF.

The rearrangement links TRBV12-3 or TRBV12-4 to TRBJ2-1; TCRdb calls TRBD1, which cannot be checked without DNA. This CDR3 spans 16 amino acids. The CDR3 reads CASSSQGTGDYNEQFF.

The chain combines TRBV20-1 with TRBJ1-2. The length of the CDR3 is 13 residues. CDR1 DFQATT and CDR2 SNEGSKA come from the germline V gene (reference sequence). CDR3 loop: CSASSLRDYGYTF.

The V gene is TRBV20-1, the J gene TRBJ2-1. Germline CDR1 DFQATT, CDR2 SNEGSKA (reference sequence). CDR3 size: 14 residues. Here the CDR3 reads CSARDWSSHNEQFF.